Each of the 4 T cell receptor beta chains below was sequenced from the same sample in a study of cytomegalovirus exposure and HLA in healthy donors. PCR was performed using 60 Vbeta and 13 Jbeta primers. Sequencing used immunoSEQ multiplex PCR; TCRdb keeps in-frame clones, though not all of them. The data hold some 200,000 clones, with about four fifths observed a single time. The sequenced sample consisted of PBMCs. These TCRs come from a woman between 18 and 29 years old in good health and CMV-seronegative.

The chain links TRBV30 to TRBJ1-2; D is uncertain. The length of the CDR3 is 16 residues. Germline lookup yields CDR1 GTSNPN and CDR2 SVGIG (reference sequence). V was shortened by 0 bases and J by 4 bases, with 18 bases between the two germline ends. The CDR3: CAWSVLWQPRGYGYTF. DNA of the CDR3: TGTGCCTGGAGTGTACTGTGGCAACCCCGCGGCTATGGCTACACCTTC.

The rearrangement uses TRBV11-2 and TRBJ1-5; possible D gene TRBD1, 6 bases. The V end lost 3 bases, the J end lost 1 base, and 13 bases lay between the germline ends. CDR3 length: 16 amino acids. In germline, CDR1 is SGHAT, CDR2 FQNNGV. CDR3 loop: CASSLGGHTSNQPQHF. The CDR3 bases are TGTGCCAGCAGCTTGGGGGGGCACACAAGCAATCAGCCCCAGCATTTT.

The V gene is TRBV30, the J gene TRBJ1-1; D unresolved. Germline V gene data show CDR1 as GTSNPN and CDR2 as SVGIG (reference sequence). CDR3 length: 14 residues. V lost 4 bases to trimming and J lost 3 bases, with 15 bases between them. CDR3 in amino acids: CAWTPPLGDTEAFF. The CDR3 nucleotides read TGTGCCTGGACCCCCCCCCTGGGAGACACTGAAGCTTTCTTT.

In its sample, this clone was seen once. This chain uses TRBV6-1 with TRBJ1-1, with D unclear. V was trimmed by 6 bases and J by 3 bases, leaving 11 bases between them. The CDR3 runs to 13 residues. Germline CDR1 MNHNS, CDR2 SASEGT. In nucleotides, the CDR3 is TGTGCCAGCAGCACCCTAGCCGACACTGAAGCTTTCTTT. This encodes CASSTLADTEAFF.